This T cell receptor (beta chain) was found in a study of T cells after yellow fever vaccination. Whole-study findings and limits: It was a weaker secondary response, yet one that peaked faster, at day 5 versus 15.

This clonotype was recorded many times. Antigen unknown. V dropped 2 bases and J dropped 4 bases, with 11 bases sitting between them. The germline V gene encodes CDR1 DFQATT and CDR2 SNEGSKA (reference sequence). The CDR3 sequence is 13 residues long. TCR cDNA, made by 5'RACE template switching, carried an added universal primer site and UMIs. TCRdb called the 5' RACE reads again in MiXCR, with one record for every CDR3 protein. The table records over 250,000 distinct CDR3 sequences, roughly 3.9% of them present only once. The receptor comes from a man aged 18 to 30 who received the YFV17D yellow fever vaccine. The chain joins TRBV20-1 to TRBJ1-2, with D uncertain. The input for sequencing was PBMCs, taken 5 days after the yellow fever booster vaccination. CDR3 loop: CSARRVVGYGYTF. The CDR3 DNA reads TGCAGTGCTAGAAGGGTCGTAGGCTATGGCTACACCTTC.